The present entry profiles one T cell receptor (beta chain) with its context. The germline V gene encodes CDR1 MDHEN and CDR2 SYDVKM. Trimming shortened V by 2 bases and J by 6 bases, and 16 bases separated the two germline ends. The CDR3 has 15 amino acids. The data originate from a study of T-cell reconstitution after alpha-beta-depleted transplantation in children. Unique molecular identifiers were used to barcode this TCRbeta library. A single record per CDR3 protein comes from TCRdb applying MiXCR to the PCR reads. The table records roughly 200,000 distinct CDR3 sequences, approximately 6.6% of them present only once.

The material was PBMCs from the stem cell graft donor, obtained from the stem cell graft. This sequence originates from a human donor who donated a stem cell graft to a child with Wiskott-Aldrich syndrome. This chain uses TRBV28 with TRBJ1-2; D unclear. The CDR3 region is CASSLDPKRQNGYTF. The CDR3, as DNA: TGTGCCAGCAGTTTAGACCCAAAGAGGCAGAATGGCTACACCTTC.